Following are 17 T cell receptor beta chains from one sample sequenced in a study of response to subunit inactivated influenza vaccine. MiXCR was run by TCRdb on the RT-PCR reads, yielding one entry per CDR3 protein. The repertoire includes hundreds of thousands of distinct CDR3 sequences, roughly 13% of them detected once, and roughly 14% sits in the top ten. The material was PBMCs from blood, obtained roughly 45 days after vaccination. The receptors originated from a man aged 50 to 59 who received an inactivated influenza vaccine.

In its sample, this clonotype was seen a few times. The chain links TRBV20-1 to TRBJ2-1; 12 bases are a match to TRBD2. Germline assignment: CDR1 DFQATT and CDR2 SNEGSKA (reference sequence). V was pared by 3 bases and J by 15 bases, with 12 bases of the junction left unmatched. The CDR3 has 14 residues. CDR3 in amino acids: CSASFTSGRPPRFF. In nucleotides, the CDR3 is TGCAGTGCTAGTTTTACTAGCGGGAGGCCCCCCCGGTTCTTC.

This clonotype was recorded a few times. V and J are TRBV6-2 or TRBV6-3 and TRBJ2-7; a weak D match, TRBD2 (6 bases). Germline V CDR1 and CDR2: MNHEY, SVGEGT. V was clipped by 5 bases and J by 2 bases, with 13 bases between them. This CDR3 is built from 14 residues. The CDR3 nucleotides are TGTGCCAGCAGTGCGGGACGGTACGCCTACGAGCAGTACTTC. Its translation: CASSAGRYAYEQYF.

This clonotype was detected many times. This sequence joins TRBV29-1 and TRBJ1-2; D call uncertain. The ends were cut back, 7 bases at V and 3 bases at J, with 6 bases in the middle. There are 10 residues in the CDR3. Germline V gene lookup returns CDR1 SQVTM and CDR2 ANQGSEA. The CDR3 DNA follows: TGCAGCGCCTTATACTATGGCTACACCTTC. Protein product: CSALYYGYTF.

In this sample, this clonotype turned up a few times. J is TRBJ2-7 and V is TRBV7-2; 7 bases map to TRBD1. The CDR3 totals 15 residues. Germline V CDR1 and CDR2: SGHTA, FQGNSA. The V and J ends lost 5 bases and 3 bases, in that order; junction bases with no gene match: 10. This CDR3 is CASSPTPGQSYEQYF. The CDR3 region has the DNA TGTGCCAGCAGCCCTACCCCGGGACAGAGCTACGAGCAGTACTTC.

The rearrangement joins TRBV10-3 to TRBJ2-7; tentative D call: TRBD2 (7 bases). The germline V and J ends were trimmed by 6 bases and 2 bases, with 17 bases remaining between them. The V gene's germline CDR1 is ENHRY and CDR2 SYGVKD. The CDR3 has 15 amino acids. The CDR3 bases are TGTGCCATCAGCCCAACAGGGAGGGGGACCTACGAGCAGTACTTC. Residues: CAISPTGRGTYEQYF.

This clonotype was seen many times. The V and J genes are TRBV4-2 and TRBJ2-2, with 8 bases lining up with TRBD1. Losses at the gene ends were 6 bases for V and 7 bases for J; bases not matched to a gene: 10. The CDR3 runs 15 residues. Looked up from germline, CDR1 is LGHNA and CDR2 is YNFKEQ. The CDR3 sequence is CASRTGDSWGGELFF. In nucleotides, the CDR3 is TGTGCCAGCAGGACAGGGGATTCATGGGGCGGGGAGCTGTTTTTT.

This clonotype turned up a few times. The CDR3 is CASSLIPRDTYQETQYF. The CDR3 nucleotides read TGTGCCAGCAGCTTAATTCCCCGAGATACGTACCAAGAGACCCAGTACTTC. V is TRBV7-2 and J is TRBJ2-5; D not certain. The V end was cut by 2 bases, the J end by 0 bases, with 16 bases between. Germline V CDR1 and CDR2: SGHTA, FQGNSA. The length of the CDR3 is 17 residues. Full variable domain (missing parts from reference TRBV7-2 and TRBJ2-5): GAGVSQSPSNKVTEKGKDVELRCDPISGHTALYWYRQSLGQGLEFLIYFQGNSAPDKSGLPSDRFSAERTGGSVSTLTIQRTQQEDSAVYLCASSLIPRDTYQETQYFGPGTRLLVL.

This clonotype appeared many times. The V and J genes are TRBV5-6 and TRBJ2-2; maybe TRBD2 (5 bases). CDR3 length equals 13 residues. V was shortened by 7 bases and J by 4 bases, with 11 bases between the two germline ends. Per germline, CDR1 SGHDT and CDR2 YYEEEE. This CDR3 is CASATGSTGELFF. The CDR3 nucleotides read TGTGCCAGCGCTACGGGGAGCACCGGGGAGCTGTTTTTT.

Details on this clonotype: One junction end disagrees with the germline gene, perhaps due to a read error. The CDR3 here is CACRKDRNTGELYF. The CDR3 DNA sequence: TGTGCCTGCCGCAAGGACAGAAACACCGGGGAGCTGTATTTT. The genes are TRBV5-5 and TRBJ2-2; D is perhaps TRBD1 (6 bases). Germline CDR1 and CDR2: SGHKS and YYEKEE (reference sequence). The CDR3 length is 14 residues.

The chain links TRBV5-7 to TRBJ2-7, with 9 bases aligning to TRBD2. TRBV5-7 belongs to the ORF category, with a function that is uncertain. Trimming removed 1 base from V and 6 bases from J; junction bases left unmatched: 8. There are 15 residues in the CDR3. This chain's CDR3 is CASSLIAGVVCEQYF. Here the CDR3 DNA reads TGTGCCAGCAGCTTGATAGCGGGAGTGGTCTGCGAGCAGTACTTC.

This clonotype has more than one count but fewer than ten. CDR3 loop: CASSPPRSSKPYNEQFF. The CDR3 DNA is TGTGCCAGCTCACCACCGCGCTCGTCCAAACCATACAATGAGCAGTTCTTC. The J gene is TRBJ2-1, the V gene TRBV18, with D uncertain. There are 17 residues in the CDR3. With 0 bases removed from V and 4 bases from J, the gap between germline ends came to 16 bases. Germline-derived CDR1 and CDR2 are KGHSH and LQKENI.

Of note for this clonotype: A much larger clone differs by one base, so this may be a read error. The chain combines TRBV3-1 with TRBJ2-3; D gene unclear. The germline V gene has CDR1 LGHDT and CDR2 YNNKEL (reference sequence). The CDR3 extends over 13 amino acids. The CDR3 region has the DNA TGTGCCAGCATCCAAGGTCGCGGAGATACGCAGTATTTT. This codes for CASIQGRGDTQYF.

This chain connects TRBV19 to TRBJ2-1; D unclear. Between the trimmed V and J ends, which lost 8 bases and 5 bases, there was a span of 13 bases. The germline CDR1 and CDR2 sequences are LNHDA and SQIVND (reference sequence). This CDR3 has 13 amino acids. The CDR3 DNA follows: TGTGCCAGTCGGGCAGCTAACAACAATGAGCAGTTCTTC. Its translation: CASRAANNNEQFF.

This rearrangement joins TRBV12-3 or TRBV12-4 to TRBJ2-5, with TRBD2 matching over 9 bases. Trimming removed 6 bases from V and 5 bases from J; junction bases left unmatched: 7. This CDR3 contains 14 residues. The CDR3 region is CASRGSGGVETQYF. The CDR3 nucleotides are TGTGCCAGCAGGGGTAGCGGGGGCGTGGAGACCCAGTACTTC.

This clonotype has just a few counts. The chain carries TRBV12-3 or TRBV12-4 and TRBJ1-1; TRBD1 matches at 7 bases. V was clipped by 4 bases and J by 0 bases; unmatched bases: 2. CDR3 length: 14 residues. This chain's CDR3 is CASSYRGLNTEAFF. CDR3 DNA sequence: TGTGCCAGCAGTTACAGGGGTCTGAACACTGAAGCTTTCTTT.

This clonotype has a count of ten or more. V usage is TRBV7-2 and J usage is TRBJ2-7, with 12 bases lining up with TRBD2. The CDR3 spans 16 residues. Germline assignment: CDR1 SGHTA and CDR2 FQGNSA. After removal of 4 bases from V and 6 bases from J, the junction contained 10 bases not matched to a gene. CDR3 residues: CASSYTLAGGFSEQYF. CDR3 coding DNA: TGTGCCAGCAGCTACACCCTAGCGGGAGGGTTTAGCGAGCAGTACTTC.

In its sample, this clonotype was seen many times. The rearrangement joins TRBV7-9 to TRBJ2-5; D not certain. V shed 8 bases and J shed 1 base, with 20 bases lying between them. CDR3 size: 16 residues. CDR1 and CDR2 from the germline V gene are SEHNR and FQNEAQ (reference sequence). CDR3 coding DNA: TGTGCCAGCGACCAAGTCGGGCAGCAGACCCAAGAGACCCAGTACTTC. It yields the protein CASDQVGQQTQETQYF.